Following are 15 T cell receptor beta chains from one sample sequenced in a study of blood T cells in healthy people across ages. A sample-barcoded 5' primer and a J-beta primer mix were used in a second PCR of roughly 6 to 11 cycles. TCRdb redid the calling of the 5' RACE reads with MiXCR, one entry per CDR3 protein. This table holds 750,000 to 950,000 distinct CDR3 sequences, about 27% found once. These sequences were also reported in another study, on T cells of mothers and their children.

Sequenced material: blood. These receptor sequences come from a woman between 40 and 50 years old in good health.

This chain uses TRBV29-1 with TRBJ2-3; D is perhaps TRBD1 (5 bases). Germline loops: CDR1 SQVTM, CDR2 ANQGSEA. This CDR3 contains 14 residues. Between the trimmed V and J ends, which lost 3 bases and 0 bases, there was a span of 10 bases. The CDR3 spells CSVDGQTSTDTQYF. CDR3 DNA: TGCAGCGTTGATGGACAAACGAGCACAGATACGCAGTATTTT.

This chain uses TRBV4-3 with TRBJ1-4; no definite D call. The ends were cut back, 0 bases at V and 1 base at J, with 6 bases in the middle. The CDR3 has 15 amino acids. Germline V gene sequence: CDR1 LGHNA, CDR2 YSLEER. The CDR3 DNA reads TGCGCCAGCAGCCAAGATGCGGGAACTAATGAAAAACTGTTTTTT. Amino acid sequence: CASSQDAGTNEKLFF.

The chain uses TRBV5-1 and TRBJ1-2; no reliable D call. Germline CDR1 reads SGHRS; CDR2 reads YFSETQ. Trimming shortened V by 2 bases and J by 2 bases, and 13 bases separated the two germline ends. The CDR3 is 15 amino acids. As DNA, the CDR3 is TGCGCCAGCAGCTTTAGCGGATCCTTCAACTATGGCTACACCTTC. Translation: CASSFSGSFNYGYTF.

This rearrangement joins TRBV7-6 to TRBJ2-1, with 15 nucleotides matching TRBD2. The CDR3 loop spans 16 amino acids. The trim removed 5 bases at V and 8 bases at J, leaving 7 bases unmatched. CDR1 is SGHVS, CDR2 FNYEAQ, per germline. The CDR3 DNA reads as TGTGCCAGCAGCCCCCGGACTAGCGGGGGGGCCCATGAGCAGTTCTTC. It yields the protein CASSPRTSGGAHEQFF.

This clonotype has only a few counts. The chain links TRBV4-1 to TRBJ1-4; D ambiguous. Trimming shortened V by 3 bases and J by 2 bases, and 13 bases separated the two germline ends. CDR3 length equals 16 residues. The germline V gene encodes CDR1 MGHRA and CDR2 YSYEKL. The CDR3, as DNA: TGCGCCAGCAGCCATGCGGGTTCTGCGACTAATGAAAAACTGTTTTTT. It specifies CASSHAGSATNEKLFF.

This clonotype has a count of ten or more. The J gene is TRBJ1-2, the V gene TRBV7-2, with D maybe TRBD1 (5 bases). The CDR3 contains 15 residues. The germline V gene encodes CDR1 SGHTA and CDR2 FQGNSA. V was trimmed by 5 bases and J by 5 bases, leaving 18 bases between them. DNA for the CDR3: TGTGCCAGCAGCGAGCGGGGACCCAACGGGTATGGCTACACCTTC. Its translation: CASSERGPNGYGYTF.

This clonotype was counted a single time. V usage is TRBV6-1 and J usage is TRBJ1-5; TRBD1 agrees at 8 bases. J lost 6 bases, V lost 5 bases, and 15 bases had no gene match. Per germline, CDR1 MNHNS and CDR2 SASEGT. This CDR3 spans 17 amino acids. The CDR3, as DNA: TGTGCCAGCAGTCTAGCCGGGACAGGACGAGGCGGTCAGCCCCAGCATTTT. This sequence encodes CASSLAGTGRGGQPQHF.

This chain links TRBV5-1 with TRBJ2-3, with D possibly being TRBD1 (5 bases). Trimming stripped 0 bases from V and 6 bases from J, with 14 bases between. The CDR3 covers 15 residues. Per germline, CDR1 SGHRS and CDR2 YFSETQ. CDR3 coding DNA: TGCGCCAGCAGCTTGGTCCCAGGGTCTTTTGATACGCAGTATTTT. Its translation: CASSLVPGSFDTQYF.

There are many counts of this clonotype. V is TRBV6-6 and J is TRBJ2-7, with TRBD2 as a possible D gene (6 bases). Germline CDR1 and CDR2: MNHNY and SVGAGI (reference sequence). Between the trimmed V and J ends, which lost 9 bases and 0 bases, there was a span of 18 bases. The CDR3 sequence is 15 residues long. The DNA for the CDR3 is TGTGCCAGTCGAACAGCGGGTACAAACTCCTACGAGCAGTACTTC. The encoded protein is CASRTAGTNSYEQYF.

This clonotype came up once. This sequence may be a read error, since a much larger clone differs from it by one base. The V and J genes are TRBV12-3 or TRBV12-4 and TRBJ1-2; D perhaps matches TRBD1 (5 bases). Trimming stripped 4 bases from V and 2 bases from J, with 11 bases between. The CDR3 is 14 residues long. This CDR3 reads CASSWAGLNYGYTF. In nucleotides, the CDR3 is TGTGCCAGCAGTTGGGCAGGGCTGAACTATGGCTACACCTTC.

This clonotype was counted ten times or more. The chain is built from TRBV6-2 or TRBV6-3 and TRBJ2-7; either TRBD1 or TRBD2 may supply D (5 bases each). The V end was cut by 6 bases, the J end by 3 bases, with 12 bases between. The CDR3 is 13 amino acids. Germline CDR1 reads MNHEY; CDR2 reads SVGEGT. The DNA of the CDR3 is TGTGCCAGCAGAGGGACGGAGAACTACGAGCAGTACTTC. Translated, it gives CASRGTENYEQYF.

Remarks on this clonotype: At one of its ends the junction is not consistent with the germline gene, which may arise from a read error. The CDR3 protein is CASSEPTSGGETRYF. The CDR3 nucleotides read TGTGCCAGCAGTGAACCGACTAGCGGGGGAGAGACCCGGTACTTC. The chain couples TRBV6-1 to TRBJ2-5; 12 positions match TRBD2. The V gene's germline CDR1 is MNHNS and CDR2 SASEGT. The CDR3 has 15 amino acids.

This clonotype showed up just a few times. The V and J genes are TRBV20-1 and TRBJ2-7; tentative D call: TRBD1 (6 bases). The CDR3 length is 12 residues. Trimming cost V 3 bases and J 2 bases, with 8 bases left between them. Germline V CDR1 and CDR2: DFQATT, SNEGSKA (reference sequence). CDR3 bases: TGCAGTGCTAGGGGGGCCGCCTACGAGCAGTACTTC. Its protein is CSARGAAYEQYF.

J is TRBJ2-2 and V is TRBV6-1; TRBD1 matches 7 bases. CDR1 and CDR2 (germline): MNHNS, SASEGT. CDR3 length: 15 amino acids. The V gene end was trimmed by 9 bases and the J gene end by 6 bases; junction bases not matched to a gene: 13. The DNA for the CDR3 is TGTGCCAGTCCCGCGGACAGGTTGTGGGCCGGGGAGCTGTTTTTT. Translated: CASPADRLWAGELFF.

The V and J genes are TRBV7-9 and TRBJ2-5; TRBD1 aligns across 7 bases. The V gene end was trimmed by 6 bases and the J gene end by 2 bases; junction bases not matched to a gene: 9. Per germline, CDR1 SEHNR and CDR2 FQNEAQ (reference sequence). There are 15 residues in the CDR3. The CDR3 protein is CASSPGGQVQETQYF. The CDR3 coding sequence is TGTGCCAGCAGTCCTGGTGGACAGGTTCAAGAGACCCAGTACTTC.